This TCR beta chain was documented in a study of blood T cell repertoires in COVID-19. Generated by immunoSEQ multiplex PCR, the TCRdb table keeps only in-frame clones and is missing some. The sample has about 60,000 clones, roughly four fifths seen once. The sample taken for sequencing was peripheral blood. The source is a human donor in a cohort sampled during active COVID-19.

Here the CDR3 reads CASSLDGTRTDTQYF. The CDR3 DNA reads TGTGCCAGCAGCTTAGATGGGACTAGAACAGATACGCAGTATTTT. V is TRBV7-9 and J is TRBJ2-3, with 8 nucleotides matching TRBD2. Germline CDR1 and CDR2: SEHNR and FQNEAQ (reference sequence). V lost 1 base and J lost 3; bases outside the gene matches: 3. The CDR3 consists of 15 residues.